This T cell receptor beta chain was captured in a study of OX40 agonist ivuxolimab in advanced cancers. Study in general: Three patients showed partial responses: one hepatocellular carcinoma and two cutaneous melanoma cases. Points from the study as a whole: The mean number of expanded clones was higher in CD8+ T cells than in CD4+.

Turning to this clone: The target antigen is unknown.

Repertoires were generated with immunoSEQ multiplex PCR, while TCRdb's copy carries only in-frame clones and drops some. The table includes about 82,000 clones, roughly 80% detected once. Patients were ineligible given autoimmune disease history or systemic immunosuppression. Germline V gene lookup returns CDR1 SGHTA and CDR2 FQGNSA. The CDR3 totals 13 residues. V lost 0 bases to trimming and J lost 1 base, with 3 bases between them. The clonotype originates from an adult with an advanced solid tumor such as melanoma, head and neck, liver or kidney cancer. The V gene is TRBV7-2, the J gene TRBJ1-1, with D uncertain. This sample comprised CD4+ or CD8+ T cells sorted from blood, obtained in a trial of the OX40 agonist ivuxolimab. CDR3 bases: TGTGCCAGCAGCTTAGCACAGAACACTGAAGCTTTCTTT. Amino acids: CASSLAQNTEAFF. The variable domain in full, with the rest retrieved from reference TRBV7-2 and TRBJ1-1, is GAGVSQSPSNKVTEKGKDVELRCDPISGHTALYWYRQSLGQGLEFLIYFQGNSAPDKSGLPSDRFSAERTGGSVSTLTIQRTQQEDSAVYLCASSLAQNTEAFFGQGTRLTVV.